This is a list of T cell receptor beta chains from one sample in a study of blood T cell repertoires in COVID-19. TCRdb keeps only in-frame clones here, not all; method: immunoSEQ multiplex PCR. Of a few hundred thousand clones listed, roughly 80% are singletons. The source material was peripheral blood. These receptors all stem from a man aged 55-75 years who had recovered from COVID-19. Both conserved end residues are part of each CDR3. D genes are given only for firm matches. Where a row states a size, it is once, few, many or the class of an expanded clone; other rows omit it.

>NA|TRBJ1-1|TRBD1|TRBV6-5
CASGTGGYTEAFF
TGTGCCAGCGGGACAGGGGGGTACACTGAAGCTTTCTTT
>NA|TRBJ2-5|TRBD2|TRBV27
CASSPYGGFPQETQYF
TGTGCCAGCAGTCCCTACGGGGGGTTTCCCCAAGAGACCCAGTACTTC
>NA|TRBJ1-2|NA|TRBV29-1
CSVEEGSRRGGYTF
TGCAGCGTTGAGGAAGGGAGCAGGCGGGGTGGCTACACCTTC
>NA|TRBJ2-1|TRBD2|TRBV10-2
CASSVTSGSSYNEQFF
TGCGCCAGCAGTGTGACTAGCGGGAGCTCCTACAATGAGCAGTTCTTC
>NA|TRBJ1-1|NA|TRBV14
CASSIGVLMNTEAFF
TGTGCCAGCAGTATCGGAGTGCTCATGAACACTGAAGCTTTCTTT
>NA|TRBJ2-1|NA|TRBV27
CASRRQVPGNEQFF
TGTGCCAGTCGAAGACAGGTTCCGGGCAATGAGCAGTTCTTC
>NA|TRBJ1-1|NA|TRBV7-9
CASNPGGNLGTEAFF
TGTGCCAGCAACCCCGGAGGCAATTTAGGGACTGAAGCTTTCTTT
>NA|TRBJ1-4|TRBD1|TRBV5-1
CASSLSPQGGEKLFF
TGCGCCAGCAGCTTGTCTCCACAGGGGGGTGAAAAACTGTTTTTT
>NA|TRBJ2-2|TRBD1|TRBV4-2
CASSQGQGVGPAGELFF
TGTGCCAGCAGCCAAGGACAGGGGGTAGGTCCCGCCGGGGAGCTGTTTTTT
>once|TRBJ1-5|NA|TRBV27
CASSRTDSRYQPQHF
TGTGCCAGCAGCCGGACAGACAGCCGATATCAGCCCCAGCATTTT
>NA|TRBJ1-1|NA|TRBV5-1
CASSASGPRGGTEAFF
TGCGCCAGCAGCGCCTCGGGTCCGAGGGGGGGCACTGAAGCTTTCTTT
>NA|TRBJ2-2|TRBD1|TRBV18
CASSHRQGSNTGELFF
TGTGCCAGCTCGCACAGACAGGGGTCGAACACCGGGGAGCTGTTTTTT
>once|TRBJ2-5|TRBD2|TRBV5-1
CASSLGAGPQETQYF
TGCGCCAGCAGCTTGGGAGCGGGGCCCCAAGAGACCCAGTACTTC
>NA|TRBJ1-1|NA|TRBV2
CASGPSLNTEAFF
TGTGCCAGCGGTCCAAGCTTGAACACTGAAGCTTTCTTT
>NA|TRBJ1-1|NA|TRBV6-5
CASSYTGNTEAFF
TGTGCCAGCAGTTACACGGGGAACACTGAAGCTTTCTTT
>once|TRBJ2-2|NA|TRBV5-1
CASSRRGTDTGELFF
TGCGCCAGCAGCCGAAGGGGGACCGACACCGGGGAGCTGTTTTTT
>NA|TRBJ2-2|NA|TRBV23-1
CASSSGDQTGRPGELFF
TGCGCCAGCTCAAGTGGGGATCAGACAGGCCGTCCCGGGGAGCTGTTTTTT
>NA|TRBJ1-1|NA|TRBV18
CASSSGQNTEAFF
TGTGCCAGCTCCTCGGGACAGAACACTGAAGCTTTCTTT
>NA|TRBJ1-1|NA|TRBV11-2
CASSPTGGRMNTEAFF
TGTGCCAGCAGCCCGACGGGAGGCAGAATGAACACTGAAGCTTTCTTT
>NA|TRBJ2-7|NA|TRBV6-6
CASSPTETSYEQYF
TGTGCCAGCAGCCCGACAGAGACCTCCTACGAGCAGTACTTC